Following are 21 T cell receptor beta chains from one sample sequenced in a study of T cells expressing NK-cell markers. TCRdb re-called the 5' RACE reads and shows each CDR3 protein once, DNA omitted. With 450,000 to 600,000 distinct CDR3 sequences in the sample, the ten largest clones hold under 4.5%. Specimen: blood T cells: a sorted CD56 or NKG2C T cell subset, CD4+ or CD8+ T cells, or bulk PBMC T cells (not recorded which). These receptors were taken from a man aged 18-30 years in good health.

The chain uses TRBV12-3 or TRBV12-4 and TRBJ2-3. This CDR3 comprises 14 residues. The CDR3: CASSTSGRTDTQYF.

The V gene is TRBV30, the J gene TRBJ2-7. Germline CDR1 GTSNPN, CDR2 SVGIG (reference sequence). CDR3 length equals 12 residues. CDR3 residues: CAWVSGSYEQYF.

The genes are TRBV6-1 and TRBJ1-6; TCRdb selects TRBD1, and the lack of DNA leaves this call unchecked. Per germline, CDR1 MNHNS and CDR2 SASEGT. CDR3 length: 13 amino acids. CDR3 sequence reads: CASSGTAPAPLHF.

The chain is built from TRBV4-3 and TRBJ2-3; TCRdb's D call, TRBD1, is unchecked because there is no DNA. This CDR3 comprises 14 residues. Germline V gene lookup returns CDR1 LGHNA and CDR2 YSLEER. CDR3: CASSRQGSTDTQYF.

V usage is TRBV6-2 or TRBV6-3 and J usage is TRBJ2-1; TCRdb returns TRBD2, unconfirmable since there is no DNA. The V gene's germline CDR1 is MNHEY and CDR2 SVGEGT. The CDR3 contains 14 residues. CDR3 amino acids: CASRPAGPDNEQFF.

This rearrangement joins TRBV12-3 or TRBV12-4 to TRBJ2-2; TCRdb's D gene call, TRBD2, goes unchecked for lack of DNA. The CDR3 has 16 amino acids. This CDR3 is CASSLSSGRYTGELFF.

The chain couples TRBV12-3 or TRBV12-4 to TRBJ2-1. The CDR3 covers 14 residues. CDR3 amino acids: CASSVGTRSSEQFF.

The V and J genes are TRBV12-3 or TRBV12-4 and TRBJ2-3; TCRdb outputs TRBD1, but without DNA this stays unchecked. This CDR3 contains 17 residues. CDR3 sequence: CASSSVAGPTSTDTQYF.

The chain carries TRBV12-3 or TRBV12-4 and TRBJ2-1; the D gene TCRdb calls, TRBD2, cannot be checked with no DNA. CDR3 length equals 19 residues. The CDR3: CASSFSVSGRNPTYNEQFF.

The J gene is TRBJ2-1, the V gene TRBV29-1. This CDR3 is 11 amino acids long. Germline lookup yields CDR1 SQVTM and CDR2 ANQGSEA. This chain's CDR3 is CSVEPPNEQFF.

This chain connects TRBV25-1 to TRBJ2-3. CDR1 and CDR2 from the germline V gene are MGHDK and SYGVNS. The CDR3 consists of 17 residues. The CDR3 reads CASSEGSVVWVADTQYF.

V and J are TRBV29-1 and TRBJ2-3; TCRdb outputs TRBD2, but without DNA this stays unchecked. Germline lookup yields CDR1 SQVTM and CDR2 ANQGSEA. The CDR3 length is 17 residues. CDR3 protein: CSVGFRLAVSGADTQYF.

The rearrangement joins TRBV29-1 to TRBJ2-5; TCRdb selects TRBD1, and the lack of DNA leaves this call unchecked. Germline lookup yields CDR1 SQVTM and CDR2 ANQGSEA. CDR3 size: 14 residues. CDR3 sequence: CSARGGQGAETQYF.

This chain joins TRBV20-1 and TRBJ2-7; the D call of TRBD2 rests on TCRdb alone, since no DNA is present to check it. CDR1 and CDR2 from the germline V gene are DFQATT and SNEGSKA (reference sequence). This CDR3 is 16 amino acids long. CDR3 sequence reads: CSASPLGTSESYEQYF.

The gene calls are TRBV12-3 or TRBV12-4 and TRBJ2-1. The CDR3 sequence is 14 residues long. The CDR3 region is CASSSVSSYNEQFF.

CDR3 amino acids: CASSYSPKTGEGGELFF. The V call is TRBV6-5, the J call TRBJ2-2; TCRdb proposes TRBD1, but this gene call is untestable without DNA. Germline CDR1 MNHEY, CDR2 SVGAGI. CDR3 length: 17 residues.

V and J are TRBV7-9 and TRBJ2-7. CDR1 SEHNR and CDR2 FQNEAQ come from the germline V gene (reference sequence). This CDR3 is 15 amino acids long. Here the CDR3 reads CASSLAGIYDYEQYF.

The chain recombines TRBV12-3 or TRBV12-4 with TRBJ2-3; the TRBD1 assignment by TCRdb is unverifiable without DNA. CDR3 length: 14 amino acids. This chain's CDR3 is CASSLRGRGDTQYF.

The chain combines TRBV29-1 with TRBJ2-1; absent DNA, TCRdb's TRBD1 call cannot be checked. From germline, CDR1 is SQVTM and CDR2 ANQGSEA. This CDR3 spans 13 amino acids. The CDR3 loop reads CSVPPDRYNEQFF.

The chain combines TRBV10-3 with TRBJ2-1. Germline V gives CDR1 ENHRY, CDR2 SYGVKD. The CDR3 is made up of 13 amino acids. This chain's CDR3 is CAIMSGSGNEQFF.

This sequence joins TRBV12-3 or TRBV12-4 and TRBJ2-2; as DNA is missing, the TRBD2 call by TCRdb cannot be tested. CDR3 length: 16 amino acids. CDR3 sequence reads: CASRQSGGPRNGELFF.